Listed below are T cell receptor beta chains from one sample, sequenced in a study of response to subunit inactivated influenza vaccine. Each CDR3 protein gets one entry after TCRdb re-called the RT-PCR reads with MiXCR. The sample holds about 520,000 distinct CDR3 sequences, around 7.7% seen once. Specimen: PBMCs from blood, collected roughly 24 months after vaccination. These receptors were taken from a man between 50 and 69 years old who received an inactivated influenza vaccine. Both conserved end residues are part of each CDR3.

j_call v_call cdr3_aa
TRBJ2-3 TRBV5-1 CASSLDGGGSRGTQYF
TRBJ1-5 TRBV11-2 CASRPGSRFNQPQHF
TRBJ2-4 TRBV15 CATSRHTLGREGLRAKNIQYF
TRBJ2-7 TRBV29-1 CSVVTRAEGEQYF
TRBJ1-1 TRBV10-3 CAISEYVEAYTEAFF
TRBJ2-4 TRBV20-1 CSARDQTRGAGNIQYF
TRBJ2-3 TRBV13 CASSLGGFADTQYF
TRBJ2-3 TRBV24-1 CATSGTDTQYF
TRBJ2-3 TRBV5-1 CASRGTDTQYF
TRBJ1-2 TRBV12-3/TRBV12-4 CASSLAYGGLAYGYTF
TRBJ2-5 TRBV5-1 CASSTGTGVETQYF
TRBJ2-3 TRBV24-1 CATSDIQGDSTDTQYF
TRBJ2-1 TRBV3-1 CAFSLETSGGAGPRNEQFF
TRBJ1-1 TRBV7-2 CASSWDRAGTEAFF
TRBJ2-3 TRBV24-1 CATSDPRGEGRVDTQYF
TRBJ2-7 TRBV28 CASSSGQGGEQYF
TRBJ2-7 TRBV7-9 CASSDGGQGTYEQYF
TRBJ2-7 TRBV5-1 CASSTSFGGNSYEQYF
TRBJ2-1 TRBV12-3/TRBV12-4 CASTADREQFF
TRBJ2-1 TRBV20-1 CSTPFDGNNEQFF
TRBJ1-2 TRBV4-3 CASSQDHRSNGYTF
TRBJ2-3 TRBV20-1 CSASFLAGAPDTQYF
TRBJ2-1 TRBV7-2 CASSLGWGLAGDEQFF
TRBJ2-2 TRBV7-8 CASSPKGNTGELFF
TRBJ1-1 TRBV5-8 CASSNSGTGDLNTEAFF
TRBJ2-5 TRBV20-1 CSATVIMETQYF
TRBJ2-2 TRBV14 CASSQGGLRTGELFF
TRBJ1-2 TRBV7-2 CASSLVSQNYGYTF
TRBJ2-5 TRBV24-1 CATSDSGSLQETQYF
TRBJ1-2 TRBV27 CASSLSSRQGARAGYGYTF
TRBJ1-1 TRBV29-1 CSVSGQVDTEAFF
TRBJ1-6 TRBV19 CASSPRRDSYNSPLHF
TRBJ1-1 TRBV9 CASSVTGTDEAFF